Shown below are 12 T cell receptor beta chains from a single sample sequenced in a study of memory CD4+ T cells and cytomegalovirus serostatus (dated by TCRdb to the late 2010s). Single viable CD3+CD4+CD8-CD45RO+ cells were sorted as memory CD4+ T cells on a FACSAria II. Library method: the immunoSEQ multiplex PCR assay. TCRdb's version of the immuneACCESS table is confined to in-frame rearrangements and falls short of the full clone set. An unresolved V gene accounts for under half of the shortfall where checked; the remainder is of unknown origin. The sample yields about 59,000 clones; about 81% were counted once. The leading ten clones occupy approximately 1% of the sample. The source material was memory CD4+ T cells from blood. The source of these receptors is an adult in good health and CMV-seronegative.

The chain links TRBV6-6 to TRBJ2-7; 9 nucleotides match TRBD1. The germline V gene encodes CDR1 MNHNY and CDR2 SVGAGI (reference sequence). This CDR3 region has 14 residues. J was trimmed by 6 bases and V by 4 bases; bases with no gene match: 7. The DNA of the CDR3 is TGTGCCAGCAGTTTGACAGGGGGGGCAGGCGAGCAGTACTTC. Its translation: CASSLTGGAGEQYF.

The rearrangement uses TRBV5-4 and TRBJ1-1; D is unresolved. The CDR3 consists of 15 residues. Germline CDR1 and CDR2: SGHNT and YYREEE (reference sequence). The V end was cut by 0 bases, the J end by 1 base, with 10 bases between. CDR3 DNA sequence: TGTGCCAGCAGCTTGGGGGCAAATCAGAACACTGAAGCTTTCTTT. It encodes CASSLGANQNTEAFF.

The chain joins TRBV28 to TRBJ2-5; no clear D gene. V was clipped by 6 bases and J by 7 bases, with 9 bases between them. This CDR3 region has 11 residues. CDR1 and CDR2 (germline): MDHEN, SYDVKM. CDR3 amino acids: CASSTERTQYF. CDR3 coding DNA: TGTGCCAGCAGCACGGAGAGGACCCAGTACTTC. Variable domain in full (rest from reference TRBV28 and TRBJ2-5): DVKVTQSSRYLVKRTGEKVFLECVQDMDHENMFWYRQDPGLGLRLIYFSYDVKMKEKGDIPEGYSVSREKKERFSLILESASTNQTSMYLCASSTERTQYFGPGTRLLVL.

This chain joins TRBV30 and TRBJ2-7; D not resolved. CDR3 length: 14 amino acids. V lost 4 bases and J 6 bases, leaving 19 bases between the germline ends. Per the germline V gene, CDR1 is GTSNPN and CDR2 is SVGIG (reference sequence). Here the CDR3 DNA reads TGTGCCTGGACCGACCCCAACCGAGTCATCGAGCAGTACTTC. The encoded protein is CAWTDPNRVIEQYF.

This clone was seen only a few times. CDR3 loop: CASSDRLRSKSTGELFF. The CDR3 coding sequence is TGTGCCAGCAGTGATCGGCTCAGGTCCAAGAGCACCGGGGAGCTGTTTTTT. The rearrangement joins TRBV6-1 to TRBJ2-2; D ambiguous. This CDR3 comprises 17 residues. Trimming took 3 bases from V and 4 from J, leaving 18 bases between them. CDR1 MNHNS and CDR2 SASEGT come from the germline V gene.

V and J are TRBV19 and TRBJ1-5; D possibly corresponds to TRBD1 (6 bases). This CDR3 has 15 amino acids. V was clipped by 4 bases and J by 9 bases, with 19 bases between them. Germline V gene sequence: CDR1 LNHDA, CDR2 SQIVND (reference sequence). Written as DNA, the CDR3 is TGTGCCAGTAGTACTTCAAGGACAGTGGTTAGGCCCCAGCATTTT. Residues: CASSTSRTVVRPQHF.

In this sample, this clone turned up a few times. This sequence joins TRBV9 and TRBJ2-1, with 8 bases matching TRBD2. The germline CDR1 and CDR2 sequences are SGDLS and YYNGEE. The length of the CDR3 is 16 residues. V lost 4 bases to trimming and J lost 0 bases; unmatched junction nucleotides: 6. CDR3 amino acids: CASSPVAGSSYNEQFF. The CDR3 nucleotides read TGTGCCAGCAGCCCCGTAGCGGGGAGCTCCTACAATGAGCAGTTCTTC.

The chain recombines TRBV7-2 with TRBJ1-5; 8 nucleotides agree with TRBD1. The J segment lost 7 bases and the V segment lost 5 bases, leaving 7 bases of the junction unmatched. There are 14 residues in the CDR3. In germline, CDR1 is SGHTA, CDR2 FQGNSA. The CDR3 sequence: CASSRDRRGQPQHF. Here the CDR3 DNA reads TGTGCCAGCAGCAGGGACAGGAGAGGACAGCCCCAGCATTTT.

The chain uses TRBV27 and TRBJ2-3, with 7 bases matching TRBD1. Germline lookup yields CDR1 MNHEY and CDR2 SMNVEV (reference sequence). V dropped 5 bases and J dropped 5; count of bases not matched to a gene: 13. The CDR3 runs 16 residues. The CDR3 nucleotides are TGTGCCAGCAGTCGCAAGCCCAGGGGGTTTTTAGATACGCAGTATTTT. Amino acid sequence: CASSRKPRGFLDTQYF.

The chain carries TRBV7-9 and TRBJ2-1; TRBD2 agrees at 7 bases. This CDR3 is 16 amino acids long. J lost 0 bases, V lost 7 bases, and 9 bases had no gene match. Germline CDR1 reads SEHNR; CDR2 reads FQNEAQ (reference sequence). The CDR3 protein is CASTPVGGSSYNEQFF. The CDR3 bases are TGTGCCAGCACTCCAGTGGGGGGGAGCTCCTACAATGAGCAGTTCTTC.

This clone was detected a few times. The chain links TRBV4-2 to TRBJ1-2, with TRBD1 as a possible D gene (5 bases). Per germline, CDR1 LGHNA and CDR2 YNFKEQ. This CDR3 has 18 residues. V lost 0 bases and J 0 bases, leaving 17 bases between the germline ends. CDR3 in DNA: TGTGCCAGCAGCCAAGAAAATAGGATGGGGGGAACTAACTATGGCTACACCTTC. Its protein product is CASSQENRMGGTNYGYTF.

The CDR3 protein is CAWGAGNTDTQYF. The CDR3 DNA follows: TGTGCCTGGGGGGCCGGTAACACAGATACGCAGTATTTT. The chain joins TRBV30 to TRBJ2-3, with a tentative D call TRBD1 (5 bases). The germline CDR1 and CDR2 sequences are GTSNPN and SVGIG (reference sequence). This CDR3 is 13 amino acids long. Trimming shortened V by 5 bases and J by 2 bases, and 11 bases separated the two germline ends. The whole variable domain, remainder taken from reference TRBV30 and TRBJ2-3, is SQTIHQWPATLVQPVGSPLSLECTVEGTSNPNLYWYRQAAGRGLQLLFYSVGIGQISSEVPQNLSASRPQDRQFILSSKKLLLSDSGFYLCAWGAGNTDTQYFGPGTRLTVL.